These 30 T cell receptor beta chains came from one sample sequenced in a study of brain T cells in children with intractable seizures. TCRdb keeps only in-frame clones here, not all; method: immunoSEQ multiplex PCR. This table has fewer than 150,000 clones, 90% to 95% appearing once. The sequencing here drew on peripheral blood, taken at surgery. All receptors derive from a boy in the first two years of life with hemimegalencephaly and intractable seizures.

V and J are TRBV19 and TRBJ2-7; 7 bases map to TRBD1. The junction had 0 bases not matched to a gene; V was cut back by 1 base and J by 0 bases. The CDR3 loop spans 14 amino acids. The germline gives CDR1 LNHDA, CDR2 SQIVND (reference sequence). CDR3 protein: CASSIGDSSYEQYF. CDR3 coding DNA: TGTGCCAGTAGTATAGGGGACAGCTCCTACGAGCAGTACTTC.

The chain carries TRBV2 and TRBJ2-3; 11 nucleotides match TRBD1. The length of the CDR3 is 14 residues. From germline, CDR1 is SNHLY and CDR2 FYNNEI. V lost 5 bases, J lost 3 bases, and 1 base stayed unmatched. For the CDR3, the DNA is TGTGCCAGCAGTTGGGACAGGGGGACAGATACGCAGTATTTT. Residues: CASSWDRGTDTQYF.

The chain couples TRBV5-1 to TRBJ2-5; 9 nucleotides align to TRBD2. Unmatched junction bases numbered 9, after V lost 4 bases and J lost 2 bases. The CDR3 spans 16 residues. Germline V gives CDR1 SGHRS, CDR2 YFSETQ. The CDR3 loop is CASSPLSGGLQETQYF. The CDR3 region has the DNA TGCGCCAGCAGCCCACTTAGCGGGGGCCTTCAAGAGACCCAGTACTTC.

This chain uses TRBV7-2 with TRBJ2-7; 10 bases match TRBD1. V shed 5 bases and J 2 bases; nucleotides not matched to a gene: 6. The CDR3 has 15 residues. Germline CDR1 is SGHTA and CDR2 is FQGNSA. CDR3 in amino acids: CASSPDRGRAYEQYF. The CDR3 coding sequence is TGTGCCAGCAGCCCTGACAGGGGGCGAGCCTACGAGCAGTACTTC.

For the CDR3, the DNA is TGTGCCAGCAGCCCAGGGTGGGCGGGAGAGAGTTATGAGCAGTTCTTC. Translated, it gives CASSPGWAGESYEQFF. The chain employs TRBV5-4 and TRBJ2-1, with 7 bases lining up with TRBD2. V trimming: 4 bases; J trimming: 8 bases; junction bases outside the gene matches: 15. CDR1 and CDR2 (germline): SGHNT, YYREEE (reference sequence). The CDR3 consists of 16 residues.

V gene TRBV5-1 combines with J gene TRBJ2-1; TRBD2 matches 12 bases. CDR1 and CDR2 from the germline V gene are SGHRS and YFSETQ. Germline trimming cut 2 bases from V and 5 bases from J; bases unmatched to any gene: 5. The CDR3 covers 16 residues. This CDR3 is CASSFGRLAGDNEQFF. In DNA form, the CDR3 reads TGCGCCAGCAGCTTTGGGAGACTAGCGGGAGACAATGAGCAGTTCTTC.

J is TRBJ1-2 and V is TRBV5-6; TRBD1 aligns across 11 bases. The length of the CDR3 is 13 residues. Germline V gene sequence: CDR1 SGHDT, CDR2 YYEEEE. Unmatched junction bases numbered 1, after V lost 4 bases and J lost 5 bases. The chain's CDR3 is CASSGDRGYGYTF. The CDR3 DNA sequence: TGTGCCAGCAGCGGGGACAGGGGGTATGGCTACACCTTC.

This chain joins TRBV9 and TRBJ2-1; 10 nucleotides line up with TRBD2. Germline-derived CDR1 and CDR2 are SGDLS and YYNGEE. The CDR3 runs to 15 residues. J gave up 3 bases and V 2 bases, and 2 bases lay outside the gene matches. As DNA, the CDR3 is TGTGCCAGCAGCGTCGGACTAGCGGACTACAATGAGCAGTTCTTC. Translating gives CASSVGLADYNEQFF.

V and J are TRBV6-1 and TRBJ1-1, with a possible D match to TRBD1 (6 bases). CDR3 length equals 14 residues. Per the germline V gene, CDR1 is MNHNS and CDR2 is SASEGT. Trimming cost V 2 bases and J 5 bases, with 12 bases left between them. CDR3 region: CASSEWAGETEAFF. The CDR3 bases are TGTGCCAGCAGTGAATGGGCAGGGGAGACTGAAGCTTTCTTT.

This rearrangement joins TRBV6-5 to TRBJ1-2, with TRBD1 matching 8 bases. Germline trimming cut 5 bases from V and 5 bases from J; bases unmatched to any gene: 7. Per the germline V gene, CDR1 is MNHEY and CDR2 is SVGAGI. The CDR3 spans 14 residues. CDR3 sequence (DNA): TGTGCCAGCAGTCCCCGACAGGGGTCGTATGGCTACACCTTC. It encodes CASSPRQGSYGYTF.

The chain carries TRBV20-1 and TRBJ2-3, with a weak D call TRBD1 (7 bases). Germline-derived CDR1 and CDR2 are DFQATT and SNEGSKA (reference sequence). V lost 5 bases and J 14 bases, leaving 17 bases between the germline ends. The CDR3 has 11 residues. CDR3 sequence reads: CSAGGPQGGYF. CDR3 nucleotides: TGCAGTGCTGGGGGCCCTCAGGGGGGGTATTTT.

The chain links TRBV4-1 to TRBJ1-6, with a weak D call TRBD1 (5 bases). V was cut by 1 base and J by 7 bases, with 11 bases left in between. The germline gives CDR1 MGHRA, CDR2 YSYEKL. The CDR3 spans 15 residues. CDR3 sequence (DNA): TGCGCCAGCAGCCAAGCGGGGGGGGTGAATTCACCCCTCCACTTT. Amino acids: CASSQAGGVNSPLHF.

This chain uses TRBV19 with TRBJ1-4; 7 nucleotides line up with TRBD1. This CDR3 contains 15 residues. Trimming at V came to 8 bases and at J to 0 bases, leaving 6 bases not matched to a gene. The germline V gene has CDR1 LNHDA and CDR2 SQIVND (reference sequence). In nucleotides, the CDR3 is TGTGCCAGTCGCAGGGGGACCTCAACTAATGAAAAACTGTTTTTT. This gives the protein CASRRGTSTNEKLFF.

V is TRBV29-1 and J is TRBJ1-4, with TRBD1 matching over 11 bases. The length of the CDR3 is 13 residues. CDR1 SQVTM and CDR2 ANQGSEA come from the germline V gene. Losses at the gene ends were 7 bases for V and 7 bases for J; bases not matched to a gene: 5. The CDR3 bases are TGCAGCGCCACGGACAGGGGGCTTGAAAAACTGTTTTTT. This codes for CSATDRGLEKLFF.

V is TRBV5-5 and J is TRBJ2-2, with 9 nucleotides matching TRBD2. Germline V gene lookup returns CDR1 SGHKS and CDR2 YYEKEE (reference sequence). The CDR3 covers 15 residues. The V segment lost 2 bases and the J segment 1 base; nucleotides outside the gene matches: 0. CDR3 in DNA: TGTGCCAGCAGCTTACTAGCGGGGAACACCGGGGAGCTGTTTTTT. It is translated as CASSLLAGNTGELFF.

V and J are TRBV4-2 and TRBJ2-1, with TRBD2 identical over 10 bases. J lost 7 bases, V lost 0 bases, and 6 bases had no gene match. Germline-derived CDR1 and CDR2 are LGHNA and YNFKEQ. The CDR3 contains 16 residues. The CDR3 sequence: CASSQDSSGRGNEQFF. CDR3 sequence (DNA): TGTGCCAGCAGCCAAGATTCTAGCGGGAGAGGAAATGAGCAGTTCTTC.

The V and J genes are TRBV24-1 and TRBJ2-7; 10 nucleotides match TRBD1. The CDR3 runs 14 residues. CDR1 KGHDR and CDR2 SFDVKD come from the germline V gene. Losses at the gene ends were 4 bases for V and 4 bases for J; bases not matched to a gene: 3. In nucleotides, the CDR3 is TGTGCCACCAGTGACCCGGGACAGGGGTACGAGCAGTACTTC. Encoded protein: CATSDPGQGYEQYF.

The J gene is TRBJ2-7, the V gene TRBV27; 8 nucleotides line up with TRBD2. Germline V gene sequence: CDR1 MNHEY, CDR2 SMNVEV (reference sequence). This CDR3 comprises 13 residues. V trimming: 6 bases; J trimming: 2 bases; junction bases outside the gene matches: 3. In nucleotides, the CDR3 is TGTGCCAGCAGATATAGCGGGGCCTACGAGCAGTACTTC. Translated, it gives CASRYSGAYEQYF.

The V call is TRBV25-1, the J call TRBJ2-5; D could derive from TRBD1 or TRBD2 (5 bases each). The germline V gene encodes CDR1 MGHDK and CDR2 SYGVNS. V lost 3 bases, J lost 1 base, and 9 bases lay in between. CDR3 length: 14 amino acids. The CDR3 DNA reads TGTGCCAGCAGTGAGTGGGGGTCCCAAGAGACCCAGTACTTC. Translation gives CASSEWGSQETQYF.

This chain uses TRBV30 with TRBJ2-7; D gene ambiguous. The CDR3 runs to 12 residues. With 5 bases removed from V and 3 bases from J, the gap between germline ends came to 11 bases. The germline V gene encodes CDR1 GTSNPN and CDR2 SVGIG (reference sequence). CDR3 in amino acids: CAWSPPHYEQYF. The CDR3 nucleotides are TGTGCCTGGTCCCCCCCCCACTACGAGCAGTACTTC.

The chain joins TRBV5-8 to TRBJ2-2; no reliable D call. The ends were cut back, 0 bases at V and 4 bases at J, with 4 bases in the middle. CDR1 is SGHTS, CDR2 YDEGEE, per germline. The CDR3 consists of 13 residues. The CDR3: CASSLAGTGELFF. The CDR3 nucleotides read TGTGCCAGCAGCTTGGCGGGCACCGGGGAGCTGTTTTTT.

This chain connects TRBV6-5 to TRBJ1-6, with D tentatively TRBD1 (5 bases). Trimming removed 3 bases at V and 10 bases at J, with 16 bases between. CDR1 and CDR2 from the germline V gene are MNHEY and SVGAGI. The CDR3 totals 15 residues. The CDR3 region has the DNA TGTGCCAGCAGTTATGGGGGGGGGTCCGGGTCACCCCTCCACTTT. Amino acid sequence: CASSYGGGSGSPLHF.

The chain employs TRBV27 and TRBJ1-5, with no clear D. The V end lost 5 bases, the J end lost 0 bases, and 8 bases lay between the germline ends. Germline V gives CDR1 MNHEY, CDR2 SMNVEV (reference sequence). The CDR3 is 14 residues long. As DNA, the CDR3 is TGTGCCAGCAGTCCCATAGATAGCAATCAGCCCCAGCATTTT. Encoded protein: CASSPIDSNQPQHF.

This clone appeared a few times. The gene calls are TRBV12-3 or TRBV12-4 and TRBJ2-2; 7 positions match TRBD1. The ends lost 8 bases at V and 1 base at J; junction bases unmatched: 1. The CDR3 runs to 13 residues. CDR3 residues: CASRDRNTGELFF. DNA of the CDR3: TGTGCCAGCCGGGACAGGAACACCGGGGAGCTGTTTTTT.

The chain has TRBV6-5 and TRBJ2-7; D unclear. Germline V gives CDR1 MNHEY, CDR2 SVGAGI. Trimming pared 2 bases from V and 5 bases from J, leaving 7 bases between. This CDR3 is 12 amino acids long. The chain's CDR3 is CASSYEGNEQYF. The DNA of the CDR3 is TGTGCCAGCAGTTACGAAGGGAACGAGCAGTACTTC.

The chain recombines TRBV7-3 with TRBJ1-1; TRBD1 matches at 8 bases. This CDR3 has 13 residues. In germline, CDR1 is SGHTA, CDR2 FQGTGA. V gave up 5 bases and J gave up 6 bases; unmatched junction bases: 5. DNA of the CDR3: TGTGCCAGCAGCGGACAGGGAAATTCTGAAGCTTTCTTT. Translating it yields CASSGQGNSEAFF.

The V gene is TRBV12-3 or TRBV12-4, the J gene TRBJ2-7, with 12 positions matching TRBD2. The length of the CDR3 is 13 residues. Trimming cost V 6 bases and J 6 bases; bases outside gene matches: 3. CDR3 residues: CASSLTSGSEQYF. CDR3 in DNA: TGTGCCAGCAGCCTGACTAGCGGGAGCGAGCAGTACTTC.

V gene TRBV5-1 combines with J gene TRBJ2-5, with D unclear. The length of the CDR3 is 13 residues. The germline V gene has CDR1 SGHRS and CDR2 YFSETQ. V lost 3 bases and J 1 base, leaving 7 bases between the germline ends. The CDR3 protein is CASSSTAQETQYF. The CDR3 DNA reads TGCGCCAGCAGCTCTACGGCCCAAGAGACCCAGTACTTC.

This clone has just one count. The J gene is TRBJ2-7, the V gene TRBV4-1; 7 nucleotides line up with TRBD1. This CDR3 has 18 residues. The V segment lost 0 bases and the J segment 0 bases; nucleotides outside the gene matches: 11. From germline, CDR1 is MGHRA and CDR2 YSYEKL. CDR3 region: CASSQERPGGFPSYEQYF. The DNA for the CDR3 is TGCGCCAGCAGCCAAGAGCGCCCAGGGGGTTTCCCCTCCTACGAGCAGTACTTC.

The rearrangement uses TRBV10-1 and TRBJ1-3; maybe TRBD1 (6 bases). The CDR3 loop spans 15 amino acids. Germline V lookup: CDR1 WNHNN, CDR2 SYGVQD (reference sequence). The ends were cut back, 0 bases at V and 3 bases at J, with 9 bases in the middle. CDR3 in DNA: TGCGCCAGCAGTGAGTCGGGGGGCGATGGAAACACCATATATTTT. Translation gives CASSESGGDGNTIYF.